Below are 12 T cell receptor beta chains sequenced from a single sample in a study of radiotherapy plus CTLA-4 blockade in lung cancer. Some clones are missing from TCRdb's copy, which holds only in-frame ones; the method was immunoSEQ multiplex PCR. This table holds about 30,000 clones, roughly 80% found once. The sample was peripheral blood, taken from a patient treated with radiotherapy plus ipilimumab. Every receptor here comes from a human donor with non-small cell lung cancer who had stable disease on radiotherapy plus ipilimumab.

This sequence joins TRBV19 and TRBJ1-2; no definite D call. The CDR3 has 14 residues. Trimming removed 0 bases from V and 4 bases from J, with 9 bases in between. In germline, CDR1 is LNHDA, CDR2 SQIVND (reference sequence). In DNA form, the CDR3 reads TGTGCCAGTAGTATAGAGGCAGGAGTCTATGGCTACACCTTC. Amino acid sequence: CASSIEAGVYGYTF.

The chain employs TRBV2 and TRBJ2-1; D possibly corresponds to TRBD1 (5 bases). Germline V gives CDR1 SNHLY, CDR2 FYNNEI. The CDR3 runs to 12 residues. Trimming took off 6 bases at V and 12 bases at J, with 15 bases between the two ends. CDR3 DNA: TGTGCCAGCAGGGATGACAGCACGGGGCAGTTCTTC. This gives the protein CASRDDSTGQFF. The variable domain in full, completed from reference TRBV2 and TRBJ2-1, reads EPEVTQTPSHQVTQMGQEVILRCVPISNHLYFYWYRQILGQKVEFLVSFYNNEISEKSEIFDDQFSVERPDGSNFTLKIRSTKLEDSAMYFCASRDDSTGQFFGPGTRLTVL.

The chain couples TRBV28 to TRBJ1-2; D might be TRBD1 (6 bases). This CDR3 has 13 residues. The V and J ends lost 7 bases and 6 bases respectively, with 15 bases between them. Germline CDR1 reads MDHEN; CDR2 reads SYDVKM. CDR3 loop: CASTSRTADGYTF. In DNA form, the CDR3 reads TGTGCCAGCACCTCCAGGACAGCGGATGGCTACACCTTC.

The chain carries TRBV7-2 and TRBJ2-5; D is unclear. From germline, CDR1 is SGHTA and CDR2 FQGNSA. With 1 base removed from V and 0 bases from J, the gap between germline ends came to 18 bases. The CDR3 runs to 18 residues. This CDR3 reads CASSLGSRVNLHQETQYF. The CDR3 coding sequence is TGTGCCAGCAGCTTAGGTTCTCGGGTGAACTTGCACCAAGAGACCCAGTACTTC.

This chain connects TRBV6-5 to TRBJ2-7; perhaps TRBD1 as D (5 bases). V gave up 0 bases and J gave up 5 bases, with 14 bases separating them. CDR1 and CDR2 (germline): MNHEY, SVGAGI. The CDR3 has 15 residues. The CDR3: CASSYSRQADNEQYF. CDR3 sequence (DNA): TGTGCCAGCAGTTACTCTCGGCAGGCGGACAACGAGCAGTACTTC.

The rearrangement links TRBV10-3 to TRBJ1-2, with a possible D match to TRBD1 (5 bases). The CDR3 is 13 amino acids. Germline CDR1 is ENHRY and CDR2 is SYGVKD. Trimming took off 10 bases at V and 0 bases at J, with 12 bases between the two ends. The CDR3 here is CATEGLTNYGYTF. For the CDR3, the DNA is TGTGCCACCGAGGGACTGACTAACTATGGCTACACCTTC.

The chain is built from TRBV12-1 and TRBJ1-5. TRBV12-1 is reported as a pseudogene. The CDR3 extends over 16 amino acids. In DNA, the CDR3 is TGTGCCAGCAGCTTTACAGTACGGAGACTCAATCAGCCCCAGCATTTT. Translated, it gives CASSFTVRRLNQPQHF.

V is TRBV7-6 and J is TRBJ2-5; D is unclear. V lost 1 base, J lost 9 bases, and 15 bases lay in between. CDR1 and CDR2 from the germline V gene are SGHVS and FNYEAQ. There are 14 residues in the CDR3. DNA for the CDR3: TGTGCCAGCAGCTTAGGGGTTCCACCAAGGCCCCAGTACTTC. Protein product: CASSLGVPPRPQYF.

This clone was recorded a few times. The chain joins TRBV5-1 to TRBJ2-1, with D unclear. Germline V gene data show CDR1 as SGHRS and CDR2 as YFSETQ. Trimming took 0 bases from V and 6 from J, leaving 7 bases between them. The CDR3 is 13 amino acids. CDR3 protein: CASSLVASNEQFF. The CDR3 DNA reads as TGCGCCAGCAGCTTGGTGGCTAGCAATGAGCAGTTCTTC.

The V call is TRBV5-1, the J call TRBJ1-1, with TRBD1 matching over 10 bases. In germline, CDR1 is SGHRS, CDR2 YFSETQ. The length of the CDR3 is 16 residues. Trimming removed 4 bases from V and 0 bases from J; junction bases left unmatched: 6. The CDR3 DNA reads as TGCGCCAGCAGCCCCTGGACAGGGGGAATGAACACTGAAGCTTTCTTT. Residues: CASSPWTGGMNTEAFF.

V gene TRBV5-5 combines with J gene TRBJ2-5, with 7 positions matching TRBD2. The V gene end was trimmed by 2 bases and the J gene end by 4 bases; junction bases not matched to a gene: 5. Germline-derived CDR1 and CDR2 are SGHKS and YYEKEE (reference sequence). The CDR3 runs to 14 residues. Here the CDR3 DNA reads TGTGCCAGCAGCTTCAGACTAGCCCGAGAGACCCAGTACTTC. This translates into CASSFRLARETQYF.

The chain has TRBV5-4 and TRBJ1-2; 9 nucleotides match TRBD1. The germline CDR1 and CDR2 sequences are SGHNT and YYREEE (reference sequence). This CDR3 has 14 residues. J lost 5 bases, V lost 4 bases, and 6 bases had no gene match. CDR3 sequence reads: CASSLLGQGYGYTF. In DNA form, the CDR3 reads TGTGCCAGCAGCCTGTTGGGACAGGGTTATGGCTACACCTTC. Complete variable domain (other parts from reference TRBV5-4 and TRBJ1-2): ETGVTQSPTHLIKTRGQQVTLRCSSQSGHNTVSWYQQALGQGPQFIFQYYREEENGRGNFPPRFSGLQFPNYSSELNVNALELDDSALYLCASSLLGQGYGYTFGSGTRLTVV.